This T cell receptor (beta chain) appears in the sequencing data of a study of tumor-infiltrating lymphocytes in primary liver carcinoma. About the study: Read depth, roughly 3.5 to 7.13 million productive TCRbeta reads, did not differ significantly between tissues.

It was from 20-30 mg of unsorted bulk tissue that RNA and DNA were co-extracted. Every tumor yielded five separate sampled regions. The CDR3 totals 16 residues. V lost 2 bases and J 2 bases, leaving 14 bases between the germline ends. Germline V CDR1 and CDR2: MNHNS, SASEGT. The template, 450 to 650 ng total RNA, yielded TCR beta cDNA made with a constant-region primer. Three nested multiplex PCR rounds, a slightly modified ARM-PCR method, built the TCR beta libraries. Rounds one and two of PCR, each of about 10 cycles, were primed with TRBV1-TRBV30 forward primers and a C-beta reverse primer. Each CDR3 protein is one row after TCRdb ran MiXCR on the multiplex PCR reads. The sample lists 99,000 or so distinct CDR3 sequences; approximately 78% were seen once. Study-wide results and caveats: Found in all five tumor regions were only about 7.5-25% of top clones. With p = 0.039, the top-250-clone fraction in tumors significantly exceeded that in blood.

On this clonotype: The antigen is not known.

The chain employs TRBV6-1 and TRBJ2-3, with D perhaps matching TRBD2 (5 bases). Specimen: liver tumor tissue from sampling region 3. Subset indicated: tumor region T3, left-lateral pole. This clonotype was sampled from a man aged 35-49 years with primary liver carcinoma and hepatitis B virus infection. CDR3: CASSERRALHTDTQYF. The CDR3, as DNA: TGTGCCAGCAGTGAAAGGCGGGCACTTCACACAGATACGCAGTATTTT.